The 24 T cell receptor beta chains below were found in one sample sequenced in a study of T-cell reconstitution after alpha-beta-depleted transplantation in children. Researchers prepared the TCRbeta library using unique molecular identifiers, the study reports. TCRdb re-called the PCR reads through MiXCR, storing one row per CDR3 protein. Here the sample spans some 300,000 distinct CDR3 sequences, about 9.5% being singletons. Sequencing was performed on PBMCs, taken before TCRalphabeta/CD19-depleted stem cell transplant. These receptors came from a boy under three years old with acute myeloid leukemia, due to receive a stem cell transplant.

The chain uses TRBV20-1 and TRBJ2-1, with 10 positions matching TRBD2. V lost 2 bases to trimming and J lost 2 bases; unmatched junction nucleotides: 6. The germline V gene encodes CDR1 DFQATT and CDR2 SNEGSKA (reference sequence). This CDR3 comprises 16 residues. CDR3 region: CSARPIAGGTYNEQFF. In nucleotides, the CDR3 is TGCAGTGCTAGACCGATAGCGGGGGGTACCTACAATGAGCAGTTCTTC.

In this sample, this clonotype turned up many times. This chain connects TRBV4-2 to TRBJ2-7; 9 positions match TRBD2. This CDR3 has 17 amino acids. V was pared by 0 bases and J by 3 bases, with 9 bases of the junction left unmatched. Germline CDR1 reads LGHNA; CDR2 reads YNFKEQ. CDR3 coding DNA: TGTGCCAGCAGCCAAGATCGGGGCGGGAGGGGCTTCTACGAGCAGTACTTC. It specifies CASSQDRGGRGFYEQYF.

The gene calls are TRBV12-3 or TRBV12-4 and TRBJ2-7, with D possibly TRBD2 on 7 matching bases. V was shortened by 3 bases and J by 0 bases, with 12 bases between the two germline ends. The CDR3 sequence is 15 residues long. CDR3 DNA: TGTGCCAGCAGTTTGGACGGGGGGCCCTCCTACGAGCAGTACTTC. Protein: CASSLDGGPSYEQYF.

In its sample, this clonotype was seen many times. The V gene is TRBV12-3 or TRBV12-4, the J gene TRBJ1-2, with D unclear. V was shortened by 1 base and J by 4 bases, with 10 bases between the two germline ends. The length of the CDR3 is 14 residues. The CDR3 reads CASSLGLTLYGYTF. In DNA, the CDR3 is TGTGCCAGCAGTTTAGGACTGACCCTCTATGGCTACACCTTC.

This clonotype was observed a few times. The chain links TRBV27 to TRBJ2-2; D might be TRBD2 (6 bases). Germline V gives CDR1 MNHEY, CDR2 SMNVEV (reference sequence). The CDR3 has 16 residues. V was pared by 5 bases and J by 3 bases, with 16 bases between. CDR3 protein: CASSAWGVGDTGELFF. DNA for the CDR3: TGTGCCAGCAGTGCCTGGGGGGTCGGGGACACCGGGGAGCTGTTTTTT.

Of note for this clonotype: Just one base apart from a much larger clone, this may be a read error. The CDR3 bases are TGTGCCAGCAGCCTAGGGACTAGAGCTGGCTGGAATGTGCAGTTCTTC. Encoded protein: CASSLGTRAGWNVQFF. The chain joins TRBV4-2 to TRBJ2-1; 8 positions match TRBD2. The CDR3 contains 16 residues. In germline, CDR1 is LGHNA, CDR2 YNFKEQ.

This clonotype came up many times. The chain carries TRBV14 and TRBJ2-3, with D perhaps assigned TRBD1 or TRBD2 (5 bases each). V gave up 4 bases and J gave up 2 bases, with 16 bases separating them. The CDR3 contains 16 residues. Germline-derived CDR1 and CDR2 are SGHDN and FVKESK. Here the CDR3 reads CASSPRGAGNTDTQYF. Here the CDR3 DNA reads TGTGCCAGCAGCCCTCGAGGGGCAGGCAACACAGATACGCAGTATTTT. The whole variable domain, remainder taken from reference TRBV14 and TRBJ2-3, is EAGVTQFPSHSVIEKGQTVTLRCDPISGHDNLYWYRRVMGKEIKFLLHFVKESKQDESGMPNNRFLAERTGGTYSTLKVQPAELEDSGVYFCASSPRGAGNTDTQYFGPGTRLTVL.

This clonotype was seen many times. V gene TRBV6-2 or TRBV6-3 combines with J gene TRBJ2-7, with D possibly TRBD1 on 5 matching bases. The ends were cut back, 7 bases at V and 5 bases at J, with 21 bases in the middle. There are 15 residues in the CDR3. Germline-derived CDR1 and CDR2 are MNHEY and SVGEGT. CDR3 in DNA: TGTGCCAGCAATTTTAGAGGCCCTAAGGGGAACGAGCAGTACTTC. Amino acids: CASNFRGPKGNEQYF.

This clonotype was seen at least ten times. Here the CDR3 DNA reads TGTGCCAGCAGTTCCCACCCTAGCTCCTACGAGCAGTACTTC. Encoded protein: CASSSHPSSYEQYF. The rearrangement links TRBV27 to TRBJ2-7; D gene uncertain. Germline lookup yields CDR1 MNHEY and CDR2 SMNVEV (reference sequence). The V end was cut by 4 bases, the J end by 0 bases, with 10 bases between. The CDR3 spans 14 residues.

The chain employs TRBV5-4 and TRBJ1-1, with unresolved D. V lost 1 base and J lost 2, with 12 bases in between. The CDR3 contains 15 residues. The germline gives CDR1 SGHNT, CDR2 YYREEE (reference sequence). The CDR3 sequence: CASSLTAASNTEAFF. The CDR3 coding sequence is TGTGCCAGCAGCTTGACCGCGGCTTCTAACACTGAAGCTTTCTTT.

This clonotype appeared a few times. CDR3 sequence reads: CSARGPRRGRIPQEFF. CDR3 sequence (DNA): TGCAGTGCTAGAGGGCCCCGGCGCGGGAGAATCCCTCAGGAGTTCTTC. This chain links TRBV20-1 with TRBJ2-1; 7 nucleotides agree with TRBD2. Germline CDR1 and CDR2: DFQATT and SNEGSKA (reference sequence). Trimming at V came to 1 base and at J to 14 bases, leaving 20 bases not matched to a gene. This CDR3 has 16 amino acids.

The sample holds a few counts of this clonotype. The chain employs TRBV4-1 and TRBJ2-7; 7 nucleotides line up with TRBD2. V lost 1 base and J lost 2; bases outside the gene matches: 5. CDR3 length: 15 amino acids. Germline V gene lookup returns CDR1 MGHRA and CDR2 YSYEKL. The CDR3 loop is CASSQAAGRAYEQYF. CDR3 nucleotides: TGCGCCAGCAGCCAAGCGGCTGGGAGGGCCTACGAGCAGTACTTC.

This clonotype was seen at least ten times. Since no conserved phenylalanine or tryptophan closes the CDR3, a read error is the likely cause. This chain uses TRBV29-1 with TRBJ2-1, with 9 nucleotides matching TRBD1. J lost 3 bases, V lost 7 bases, and 4 bases had no gene match. The CDR3 runs 13 residues. Per the germline V gene, CDR1 is SQVTM and CDR2 is ANQGSEA. The CDR3 region is CSGYRGLYNEQFL. In DNA, the CDR3 is TGCAGCGGCTACAGGGGGCTCTACAATGAGCAGTTCCTC.

This clonotype was seen repeatedly, ten times or more. V is TRBV5-5 and J is TRBJ2-3; the match to TRBD1 covers 11 bases. The CDR3 sequence is 17 residues long. Germline CDR1 and CDR2: SGHKS and YYEKEE (reference sequence). V lost 1 base to trimming and J lost 1 base; unmatched junction nucleotides: 5. The CDR3 bases are TGTGCCAGCAGCTTGTGGGGGACAGGGGGAGGCACAGATACGCAGTATTTT. Protein product: CASSLWGTGGGTDTQYF. Full variable domain (outside the CDR3, taken from reference TRBV5-5 and TRBJ2-3): DAGVTQSPTHLIKTRGQQVTLRCSPISGHKSVSWYQQVLGQGPQFIFQYYEKEERGRGNFPDRFSARQFPNYSSELNVNALLLGDSALYLCASSLWGTGGGTDTQYFGPGTRLTVL.

Only one count was recorded for this clonotype. A much larger clone sits a single nucleotide away, making a read error possible. The chain links TRBV7-2 to TRBJ2-2; a weak D match, TRBD1 (6 bases). The CDR3 loop spans 13 amino acids. Germline V gives CDR1 SGHTA, CDR2 FQGNSA. CDR3 sequence reads: CASSYQGNGDLFF. The CDR3 region has the DNA TGTGCCAGCAGCTACCAGGGGAACGGGGACCTGTTTTTT. Full variable domain (outside the CDR3, taken from reference TRBV7-2 and TRBJ2-2): GAGVSQSPSNKVTEKGKDVELRCDPISGHTALYWYRQSLGQGLEFLIYFQGNSAPDKSGLPSDRFSAERTGGSVSTLTIQRTQQEDSAVYLCASSYQGNGDLFFGEGSRLTVL.

As regards this clonotype: Without the conserved terminal phenylalanine or tryptophan, this CDR3 likely stems from a read error. V and J are TRBV12-3 or TRBV12-4 and TRBJ2-4; 9 bases are a match to TRBD1. V shed 5 bases, J shed 7 bases, and the junction held 6 bases outside the gene matches. This CDR3 region has 14 residues. The CDR3 loop reads CASSHTGGGNIQYV. In DNA, the CDR3 is TGTGCCAGCAGTCATACAGGGGGCGGGAACATTCAGTACGTC.

Many counts were recorded for this clonotype. CDR3 sequence: CSVEGGTGSAYEQYF. CDR3 sequence (DNA): TGCAGCGTTGAAGGGGGGACAGGGTCGGCCTACGAGCAGTACTTC. The V call is TRBV29-1, the J call TRBJ2-7, with 9 bases identical to TRBD1. CDR3 length equals 15 residues. Germline lookup yields CDR1 SQVTM and CDR2 ANQGSEA. J gave up 2 bases and V 1 base, and 6 bases lay outside the gene matches.

The sample holds many counts of this clonotype. This chain connects TRBV20-1 to TRBJ1-6; D is unclear. This CDR3 comprises 12 residues. The V gene lost 3 bases and the J gene lost 10 bases, with 10 bases spanning the gap. The V gene's germline CDR1 is DFQATT and CDR2 SNEGSKA (reference sequence). CDR3 residues: CSASLHISPLHF. CDR3 coding DNA: TGCAGTGCTAGCCTCCATATCTCACCCCTCCACTTT.

This chain connects TRBV7-3 to TRBJ2-5; TRBD1 matches 8 bases. V lost 3 bases and J lost 3; bases outside the gene matches: 3. This CDR3 is 14 amino acids long. Germline assignment: CDR1 SGHTA and CDR2 FQGTGA. In DNA form, the CDR3 reads TGTGCCAGCAGCTTGACAGGGGATGAAGAGACCCAGTACTTC. Its protein is CASSLTGDEETQYF.

V is TRBV6-5 and J is TRBJ1-6; 8 bases align to TRBD1. The CDR3 covers 15 residues. Germline values: CDR1 MNHEY, CDR2 SVGAGI. V was pared by 2 bases and J by 10 bases, with 7 bases of the junction left unmatched. CDR3 nucleotide sequence: TGTGCCAGCAGTTACCAACCAGGGGGCAGGTCACCCCTCCACTTT. Encoded protein: CASSYQPGGRSPLHF.

The chain employs TRBV20-1 and TRBJ1-2; D remains unclear. V gave up 0 bases and J gave up 4 bases, with 15 bases separating them. The CDR3 totals 15 residues. CDR1 and CDR2 from the germline V gene are DFQATT and SNEGSKA (reference sequence). This CDR3 is CSAREIDTRFYGYTF. The CDR3 nucleotides read TGCAGTGCTAGAGAAATCGACACACGCTTCTATGGCTACACCTTC.

This clonotype has ten or more counts. V is TRBV5-1 and J is TRBJ2-1; D is ambiguous. The CDR3 has 15 amino acids. The germline gives CDR1 SGHRS, CDR2 YFSETQ. V gave up 0 bases and J gave up 6 bases, with 13 bases separating them. In nucleotides, the CDR3 is TGCGCCAGCAGCTTGGACCATTACGCTACCAATGAGCAGTTCTTC. Its protein is CASSLDHYATNEQFF. Looking up the rest from reference TRBV5-1 and TRBJ2-1 gives the full variable domain: KAGVTQTPRYLIKTRGQQVTLSCSPISGHRSVSWYQQTPGQGLQFLFEYFSETQRNKGNFPGRFSGRQFSNSRSEMNVSTLELGDSALYLCASSLDHYATNEQFFGPGTRLTVL.

Note on this clonotype: A much larger clone sits a single nucleotide away, making a read error possible. The chain joins TRBV10-3 to TRBJ2-7, with 7 bases lining up with TRBD2. The J call may not be correct, given that the DNA end is closer to TRBJ2-1. CDR1 and CDR2 from the germline V gene are ENHRY and SYGVKD. The CDR3 totals 12 residues. The CDR3 bases are TGTGCCGTGGAGGGAGGGTCCCACGAGCAGTTCTTC. As protein: CAVEGGSHEQFF.

V is TRBV7-8 and J is TRBJ2-7; D not resolved. The length of the CDR3 is 14 residues. Trimming took off 5 bases at V and 0 bases at J, with 11 bases between the two ends. Germline values: CDR1 SGHVS, CDR2 FQNEAQ. CDR3 sequence: CASSRPGLSYEQYF. CDR3 sequence (DNA): TGTGCCAGCAGCCGCCCAGGTCTCTCCTACGAGCAGTACTTC.